Each of the 28 T cell receptor beta chains below was sequenced from the same sample in a study of T cell responses to AZD1222 COVID-19 vaccine. Method: immunoSEQ multiplex PCR; TCRdb's copy keeps in-frame clones and lacks some. This table has about 120,000 clones, approximately 87% appearing once. The sample was peripheral blood, taken on day 0 of AZD1222 vaccination. The receptor source for this set is an adult in good health.

This clone was counted a single time. The rearrangement uses TRBV12-3 or TRBV12-4 and TRBJ2-4, with unresolved D. Trimming removed 6 bases at V and 2 bases at J, with 2 bases between. CDR3 length: 11 residues. This CDR3 reads CASRTKNIQYF. CDR3 bases: TGTGCCAGCAGGACCAAAAACATTCAGTACTTC.

The chain employs TRBV2 and TRBJ1-2; unclear D gene. This CDR3 contains 16 residues. Germline CDR1 and CDR2: SNHLY and FYNNEI. The V end lost 1 base, the J end lost 4 bases, and 16 bases lay between the germline ends. CDR3 in amino acids: CASSEGALTAGYGYTF. CDR3 in DNA: TGTGCCAGCAGTGAAGGGGCTTTGACCGCGGGCTATGGCTACACCTTC. Together with reference TRBV2 and TRBJ1-2, the CDR3 gives the full variable domain: EPEVTQTPSHQVTQMGQEVILRCVPISNHLYFYWYRQILGQKVEFLVSFYNNEISEKSEIFDDQFSVERPDGSNFTLKIRSTKLEDSAMYFCASSEGALTAGYGYTFGSGTRLTVV.

This clone was seen just once. The chain joins TRBV11-2 to TRBJ2-3; 7 bases agree with TRBD2. This CDR3 region has 14 residues. The V segment lost 1 base and the J segment 5 bases; nucleotides outside the gene matches: 3. Germline V lookup: CDR1 SGHAT, CDR2 FQNNGV. CDR3: CASSLAGRVDTQYF. The DNA for the CDR3 is TGTGCCAGCAGCTTAGCAGGGAGGGTAGATACGCAGTATTTT.

V gene TRBV7-2 combines with J gene TRBJ2-7; TRBD1 matches at 7 bases. The CDR3 totals 15 residues. The V segment lost 3 bases and the J segment 2 bases; nucleotides outside the gene matches: 7. Germline assignment: CDR1 SGHTA and CDR2 FQGNSA. The CDR3 sequence is CASSFGKTGTYEQYF. The CDR3 DNA reads as TGTGCCAGCAGCTTCGGGAAGACAGGGACCTACGAGCAGTACTTC.

The count of this clone is one. The chain links TRBV18 to TRBJ2-1; D remains unclear. V was shortened by 3 bases and J by 5 bases, with 14 bases between the two germline ends. The CDR3 length is 15 residues. CDR1 is KGHSH and CDR2 is LQKENI in the germline V gene. CDR3 DNA: TGTGCCAGCTCACCGCAGCTTCTAAAGGACAATGAGCAGTTCTTC. This gives the protein CASSPQLLKDNEQFF.

The chain has TRBV7-2 and TRBJ1-3; no clear D gene. V was trimmed by 1 base and J by 0 bases, leaving 10 bases between them. Per the germline V gene, CDR1 is SGHTA and CDR2 is FQGNSA. The CDR3 consists of 16 residues. For the CDR3, the DNA is TGTGCCAGCAGCTTAGGCGGCGCTGCCTCTGGAAACACCATATATTTT. This sequence encodes CASSLGGAASGNTIYF. The whole variable domain, filled in from reference TRBV7-2 and TRBJ1-3, reads GAGVSQSPSNKVTEKGKDVELRCDPISGHTALYWYRQSLGQGLEFLIYFQGNSAPDKSGLPSDRFSAERTGGSVSTLTIQRTQQEDSAVYLCASSLGGAASGNTIYFGEGSWLTVV.

This clone was found once. This chain connects TRBV7-9 to TRBJ2-4; possibly TRBD2 for D (6 bases). The germline gives CDR1 SEHNR, CDR2 FQNEAQ (reference sequence). This CDR3 is 11 amino acids long. Deletions cut 8 bases from V and 9 bases from J, with 11 bases between. The CDR3 spells CASERGGIQYF. The DNA of the CDR3 is TGTGCCAGCGAGAGGGGAGGCATTCAGTACTTC.

The V and J genes are TRBV4-1 and TRBJ1-4; D might be TRBD1 (6 bases). CDR3 length: 15 residues. Germline V gene lookup returns CDR1 MGHRA and CDR2 YSYEKL. Trimming stripped 1 base from V and 2 bases from J, with 8 bases between. The DNA for the CDR3 is TGCGCCAGCAGCCAAGTCAGGGGTACTAATGAAAAACTGTTTTTT. This encodes CASSQVRGTNEKLFF.

The gene calls are TRBV19 and TRBJ2-2; 8 positions match TRBD2. Germline V gives CDR1 LNHDA, CDR2 SQIVND (reference sequence). The CDR3 covers 15 residues. Trimming removed 10 bases from V and 0 bases from J; junction bases left unmatched: 7. The CDR3 loop reads CATTHSGANTGELFF. As DNA, the CDR3 is TGTGCCACTACTCATAGCGGGGCGAACACCGGGGAGCTGTTTTTT.

The genes are TRBV5-4 and TRBJ2-3; 7 bases match TRBD2. Losses at the gene ends were 4 bases for V and 0 bases for J; bases not matched to a gene: 5. From germline, CDR1 is SGHNT and CDR2 YYREEE (reference sequence). The CDR3 loop spans 15 amino acids. The CDR3: CASSAGVPSTDTQYF. The CDR3 DNA reads as TGTGCCAGCAGCGCGGGGGTCCCTAGCACAGATACGCAGTATTTT.

The chain employs TRBV12-5 and TRBJ1-6; D is perhaps TRBD1 (6 bases). This CDR3 contains 22 residues. Trimming cost V 6 bases and J 4 bases, with 34 bases left between them. Germline CDR1 and CDR2: LGHNT and FRNRAP. CDR3 in DNA: TGTGCTAGTGGCTATTTACCCATAACAGGGCCACCCGCTTCCCCTTATAATTCACCCCTCCACTTT. Translation: CASGYLPITGPPASPYNSPLHF.

This clone was seen only a few times. This rearrangement joins TRBV7-2 to TRBJ2-2; D unresolved. This CDR3 contains 15 residues. The V end lost 1 base, the J end lost 0 bases, and 6 bases lay between the germline ends. From germline, CDR1 is SGHTA and CDR2 FQGNSA. CDR3 nucleotides: TGTGCCAGCAGCTTAGGACTGTCGAACACCGGGGAGCTGTTTTTT. Translated: CASSLGLSNTGELFF.

This clone was seen more than once but under ten times. The chain combines TRBV5-1 with TRBJ1-4, with D hard to call. V was clipped by 2 bases and J by 7 bases, with 18 bases between them. Germline CDR1 is SGHRS and CDR2 is YFSETQ. The CDR3 length is 16 residues. CDR3: CASSFSGPGAGEKLFF. The CDR3 region has the DNA TGCGCCAGCAGCTTCTCCGGCCCGGGCGCAGGTGAAAAACTGTTTTTT.

The chain uses TRBV19 and TRBJ2-5, with 13 bases that match TRBD2. Germline lookup yields CDR1 LNHDA and CDR2 SQIVND (reference sequence). The CDR3 extends over 16 amino acids. V lost 5 bases and J lost 3; bases outside the gene matches: 6. The CDR3 spells CASSPNGLAGEETQYF. The CDR3 region has the DNA TGTGCCAGTAGTCCCAACGGACTAGCGGGAGAAGAGACCCAGTACTTC.

This chain connects TRBV7-2 to TRBJ2-7; 7 bases agree with TRBD2. J was trimmed by 6 bases and V by 1 base; bases with no gene match: 6. CDR3 length: 14 residues. CDR1 is SGHTA and CDR2 is FQGNSA in the germline V gene. The chain's CDR3 is CASSLDWGGGEQYF. CDR3 DNA: TGTGCCAGCAGCTTAGACTGGGGCGGGGGCGAGCAGTACTTC.

As DNA, the CDR3 is TGTGCCACCAGTGCCACCGGGACAGGGAGCACAGATACGCAGTATTTT. Translation: CATSATGTGSTDTQYF. The chain recombines TRBV24-1 with TRBJ2-3; 9 positions match TRBD1. Germline V CDR1 and CDR2: KGHDR, SFDVKD. CDR3 size: 16 residues. With 5 bases clipped from V and 0 bases from J, the junction kept 5 bases outside the gene matches.

This chain uses TRBV29-1 with TRBJ1-1; tentative D call: TRBD1 (5 bases). Germline lookup yields CDR1 SQVTM and CDR2 ANQGSEA. The CDR3 length is 12 residues. V lost 8 bases and J lost 4, with 14 bases in between. The CDR3 here is CSPARASTEAFF. The CDR3 bases are TGCAGCCCTGCCAGGGCGTCCACTGAAGCTTTCTTT. Full variable domain (missing parts from reference TRBV29-1 and TRBJ1-1): SAVISQKPSRDICQRGTSLTIQCQVDSQVTMMFWYRQQPGQSLTLIATANQGSEATYESGFVIDKFPISRPNLTFSTLTVSNMSPEDSSIYLCSPARASTEAFFGQGTRLTVV.

The chain joins TRBV5-1 to TRBJ2-7; perhaps D is TRBD1 or TRBD2 (7 bases each). The ends were cut back, 3 bases at V and 4 bases at J, with 14 bases in the middle. Germline V lookup: CDR1 SGHRS, CDR2 YFSETQ. The CDR3 sequence is 14 residues long. The DNA for the CDR3 is TGCGCCAGCAGCTCACAGGGGAGGGATTACGAGCAGTACTTC. Translating it yields CASSSQGRDYEQYF.

The chain is built from TRBV10-3 and TRBJ2-1; no firm D call. There are 15 residues in the CDR3. Trimming stripped 4 bases from V and 0 bases from J, with 10 bases between. The germline CDR1 and CDR2 sequences are ENHRY and SYGVKD. CDR3 protein: CAISGNLPSYNEQFF. CDR3 DNA sequence: TGTGCCATCAGTGGTAACCTCCCCTCCTACAATGAGCAGTTCTTC.

The chain carries TRBV6-1 and TRBJ1-5, with unresolved D. Per germline, CDR1 MNHNS and CDR2 SASEGT. Trimming pared 4 bases from V and 0 bases from J, leaving 13 bases between. The CDR3 consists of 16 residues. The CDR3 bases are TGTGCCAGCAGTGCGATCGGGCCGTATAGCAATCAGCCCCAGCATTTT. It encodes CASSAIGPYSNQPQHF.

This rearrangement joins TRBV5-1 to TRBJ2-2, with 10 bases aligning to TRBD1. The CDR3 has 16 residues. Germline assignment: CDR1 SGHRS and CDR2 YFSETQ. Losses at the gene ends were 3 bases for V and 2 bases for J; bases not matched to a gene: 4. The CDR3 spells CASSSRQGANTGELFF. CDR3 coding DNA: TGCGCCAGCAGCTCGCGACAGGGGGCTAACACCGGGGAGCTGTTTTTT.

The V gene is TRBV7-2, the J gene TRBJ2-5; 8 bases fit TRBD2. The V gene's germline CDR1 is SGHTA and CDR2 FQGNSA. V gave up 1 base and J gave up 5 bases; unmatched junction bases: 3. The CDR3 length is 14 residues. The CDR3 here is CASSLDGRGETQYF. CDR3 coding DNA: TGTGCCAGCAGCTTAGACGGGAGGGGGGAGACCCAGTACTTC.

This clone was observed once. The chain combines TRBV4-2 with TRBJ2-2; 9 bases are shared with TRBD2. V was clipped by 3 bases and J by 3 bases; unmatched bases: 8. This CDR3 has 17 amino acids. The V gene's germline CDR1 is LGHNA and CDR2 YNFKEQ. The CDR3 nucleotides read TGTGCCAGCAGCCAGCCAGCGGGAGGAGCAGACACCGGGGAGCTGTTTTTT. It specifies CASSQPAGGADTGELFF.

V usage is TRBV11-2 and J usage is TRBJ2-7, with D tentatively TRBD2 (6 bases). This CDR3 contains 13 residues. Trimming removed 5 bases at V and 4 bases at J, with 12 bases between. Germline-derived CDR1 and CDR2 are SGHAT and FQNNGV. For the CDR3, the DNA is TGTGCCAGCAGCCCGGGAGTGGGGTACGAGCAGTACTTC. It codes for CASSPGVGYEQYF.

This chain joins TRBV6-5 and TRBJ1-2, with a tentative D call TRBD1 (6 bases). Trimming left V 8 bases short and J 4 bases short, with 17 bases between. Germline CDR1 and CDR2: MNHEY and SVGAGI. The CDR3 is 14 amino acids. The CDR3 coding sequence is TGTGCCAGCTCAGCCAAGGGGGGGGGCTATGGCTACACCTTC. Translation: CASSAKGGGYGYTF.

The V call is TRBV20-1, the J call TRBJ2-5; D ambiguous. V gave up 6 bases and J gave up 5 bases, with 10 bases separating them. Germline V lookup: CDR1 DFQATT, CDR2 SNEGSKA (reference sequence). This CDR3 spans 11 amino acids. The CDR3 DNA reads TGCAGTGCCCCAATTGGGGAGACCCAGTACTTC. Protein: CSAPIGETQYF.

The chain couples TRBV28 to TRBJ2-2; 11 bases agree with TRBD2. Germline V lookup: CDR1 MDHEN, CDR2 SYDVKM. V shed 6 bases and J 4 bases; nucleotides not matched to a gene: 10. CDR3 size: 17 residues. CDR3 in DNA: TGTGCCAGCAGGGCCACTAGCGGGAGAGAGGCCACCGGGGAGCTGTTTTTT. It encodes CASRATSGREATGELFF.

This clone has more than one count but fewer than ten. The genes are TRBV11-2 and TRBJ1-3; a weak D match, TRBD1 (5 bases). Trimming took 1 base from V and 4 from J, leaving 5 bases between them. This CDR3 comprises 13 residues. Germline V gives CDR1 SGHAT, CDR2 FQNNGV. CDR3 region: CASSLAGGNTIYF. The CDR3 bases are TGTGCCAGCAGCTTAGCAGGGGGAAACACCATATATTTT.